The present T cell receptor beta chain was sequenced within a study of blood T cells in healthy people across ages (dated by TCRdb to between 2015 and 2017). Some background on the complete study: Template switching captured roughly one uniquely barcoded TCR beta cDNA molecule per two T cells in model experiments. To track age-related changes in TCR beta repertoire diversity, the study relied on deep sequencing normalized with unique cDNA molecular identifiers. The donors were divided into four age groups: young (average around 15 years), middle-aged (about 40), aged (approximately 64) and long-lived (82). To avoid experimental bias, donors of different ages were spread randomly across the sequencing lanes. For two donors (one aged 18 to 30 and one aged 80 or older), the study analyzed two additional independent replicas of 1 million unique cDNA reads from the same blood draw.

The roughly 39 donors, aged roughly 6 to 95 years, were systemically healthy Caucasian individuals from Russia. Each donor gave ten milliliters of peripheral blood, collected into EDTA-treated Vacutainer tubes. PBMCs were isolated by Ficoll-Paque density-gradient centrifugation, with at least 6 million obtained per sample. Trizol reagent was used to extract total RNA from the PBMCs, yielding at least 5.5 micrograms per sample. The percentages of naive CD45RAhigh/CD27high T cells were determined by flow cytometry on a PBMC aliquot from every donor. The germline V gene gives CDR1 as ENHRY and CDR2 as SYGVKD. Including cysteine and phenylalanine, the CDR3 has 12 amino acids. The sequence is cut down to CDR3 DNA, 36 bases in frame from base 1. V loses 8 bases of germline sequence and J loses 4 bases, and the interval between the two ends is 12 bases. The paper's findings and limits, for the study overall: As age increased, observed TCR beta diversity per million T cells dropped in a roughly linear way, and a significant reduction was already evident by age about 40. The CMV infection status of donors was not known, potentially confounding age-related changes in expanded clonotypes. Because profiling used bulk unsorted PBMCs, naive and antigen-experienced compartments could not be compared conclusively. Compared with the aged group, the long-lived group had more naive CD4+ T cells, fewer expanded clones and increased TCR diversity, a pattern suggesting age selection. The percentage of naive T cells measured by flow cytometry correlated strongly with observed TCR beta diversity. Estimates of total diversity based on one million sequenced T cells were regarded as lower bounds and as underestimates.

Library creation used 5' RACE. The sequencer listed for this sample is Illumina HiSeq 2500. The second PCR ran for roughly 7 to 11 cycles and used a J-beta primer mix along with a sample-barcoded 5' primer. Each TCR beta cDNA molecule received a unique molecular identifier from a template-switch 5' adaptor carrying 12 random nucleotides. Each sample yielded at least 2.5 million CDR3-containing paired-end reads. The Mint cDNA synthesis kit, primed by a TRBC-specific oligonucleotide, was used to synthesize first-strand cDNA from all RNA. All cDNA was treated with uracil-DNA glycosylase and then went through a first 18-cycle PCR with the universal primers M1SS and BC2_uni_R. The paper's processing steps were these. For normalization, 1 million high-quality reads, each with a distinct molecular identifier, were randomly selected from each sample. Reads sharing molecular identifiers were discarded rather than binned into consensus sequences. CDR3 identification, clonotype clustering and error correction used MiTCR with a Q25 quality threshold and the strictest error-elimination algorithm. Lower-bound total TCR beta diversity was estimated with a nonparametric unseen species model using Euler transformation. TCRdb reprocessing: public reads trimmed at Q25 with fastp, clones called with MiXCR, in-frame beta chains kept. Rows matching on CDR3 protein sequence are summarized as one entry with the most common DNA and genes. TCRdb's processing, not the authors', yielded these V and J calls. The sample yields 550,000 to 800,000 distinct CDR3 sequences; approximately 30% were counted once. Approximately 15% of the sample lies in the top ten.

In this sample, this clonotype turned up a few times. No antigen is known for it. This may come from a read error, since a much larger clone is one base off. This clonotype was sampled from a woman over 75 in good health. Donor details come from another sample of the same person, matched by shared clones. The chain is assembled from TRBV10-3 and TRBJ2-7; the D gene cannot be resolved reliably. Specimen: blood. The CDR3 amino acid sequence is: CAIGRYSYEQYF. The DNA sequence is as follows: TGTGCCATCGGTAGGTACAGTTACGAGCAGTACTTC.